Listed below are T cell receptor beta chains from one sample, sequenced in a study of shared clonotypes between healthy human individuals. Libraries were prepared by immunoSEQ multiplex PCR; TCRdb keeps only in-frame clonotypes and omits some of them. This table holds roughly 500,000 clones, roughly 77% found once. Source material: PBMCs. The receptors shown here come from a middle-aged woman in good health. Some clones in this sample may be carry-over from other donors' samples. CDR3s leave out the opening cysteine and the closing phenylalanine or tryptophan. The order of the fields is V gene, CDR3 protein.

TRBV30,AWSVLPSGATEAF
TRBV5-1,ASSLGTGNEKLF
TRBV7-8,ASSRGQGKNEKLF
TRBV19,ASRPGQGTGELF
TRBV28,ASRNRGDSYEQY
TRBV6-5,ASRQTLSGGYT
TRBV29-1,SVEGTGYNEQF
TRBV5-8,ASSSVAGLRTYEQY
TRBV28,ASSLKLAGVGSYNEQF
TRBV11-2,ASSLDHLFRAGVYEQY
TRBV27,ASSPWQGDTGELF
TRBV11-2,ASSSGQTGELF
TRBV30,AWSGRKFRTDTQY
TRBV29-1,SVDRGLVNYNEQF
TRBV18,ASSPDGLNTGELF
TRBV4-2,ASSQVQGLVDEQY
TRBV11-2,ASSPLSTEAF
TRBV10-3,AIKGPGTGELF
TRBV21-1,ASSKGLMDPNTGELF
TRBV25-1,ASSELANTGELF
TRBV28,ASGPWTSQYHNEQF
TRBV18,ASSSIAGLGGDNEQF
TRBV28,ASSFATGGYGYT
TRBV4-2,ASSPDRNSYEQY
TRBV2,ASSRTGTNTEAF
TRBV5-4,ASSNTGTVKAF
TRBV9,ASSVASGVYNEQF
TRBV19,ASSIMGSPETQY
TRBV28,ASSLPTPSGANVLT
TRBV28,ASSLAEGLAGGADTQY
TRBV7-3,ASSSDRRGEAF
TRBV7-3,ASSLDRDSRDGYT
TRBV28,ASGQPATNEKLF
TRBV27,ASSLKDGNQPQH
TRBV30,AWSAASSNNEQF
TRBV7-2,ASSLGENTEAF
TRBV6-5,ASSYSWTGVNYGYT
TRBV7-9,ASSLAPYYEQY
TRBV25-1,ASSELDSTEAF